This TCR beta chain was sequenced in a study of cytomegalovirus exposure and HLA in healthy donors. The junction had 5 bases not matched to a gene; V was cut back by 10 bases and J by 0 bases. This CDR3 is built from 13 residues. Germline CDR1 and CDR2: MNHEY and SMNVEV (reference sequence). PCR employed 60 Vbeta and 13 Jbeta primers. Using immunoSEQ multiplex PCR, the repertoire was profiled, and TCRdb retains in-frame clones only, with some absent. The sample lists about 150,000 clones, around 85% seen once, with 1% to 1.5% in the top ten. The sample taken for sequencing was PBMCs. The chain joins TRBV27 to TRBJ1-2; 7 positions match TRBD1. This clonotype was obtained from a man aged 50 to 59 in good health and CMV-seropositive. Here the CDR3 DNA reads TGTGCCACCCGGGACAGCTCTAACTATGGCTACACCTTC. It encodes CATRDSSNYGYTF.